A selection of T cell receptor beta chains follows, all from one sample in a study of shared clonotypes between healthy human individuals. Assay used: immunoSEQ multiplex PCR; TCRdb lists only in-frame clones, some missing. This table has fewer than 2.5 million clones, over 85% appearing once. Sequencing input: naive CD4+ T cells from PBMCs. The receptors originated from a man in his late teens or twenties in good health. Some clones in this sample may be carry-over from other donors' samples. Both conserved end residues are part of each CDR3. Each record gives: D gene, J gene, clone size, V gene, CDR3 protein, CDR3 DNA. The D gene is left open where the match is weak. A row's size may be missing; if present it is once, few, many or a size class.

d_gene: -
j_gene: TRBJ2-6
abundance: once
v_gene: TRBV30
CDR3aa: CALKRTTGANVLTF
CDR3nt: TGTGCCCTTAAACGGACAACTGGGGCCAACGTCCTGACTTTC

d_gene: -
j_gene: TRBJ1-1
abundance: -
v_gene: TRBV5-5
CDR3aa: CASSLVSANTEAFF
CDR3nt: TGTGCCAGCAGCTTGGTGTCAGCGAACACTGAAGCTTTCTTT

d_gene: -
j_gene: TRBJ2-7
abundance: -
v_gene: TRBV18
CDR3aa: CASSQESYEQYF
CDR3nt: TGTGCCAGCTCACAGGAATCCTACGAGCAGTACTTC

d_gene: TRBD1
j_gene: TRBJ2-1
abundance: -
v_gene: TRBV28
CDR3aa: CASSLLLGGQAIRKPLESYNEQFF
CDR3nt: TGTGCCAGCAGTTTATTATTGGGGGGACAGGCAATAAGGAAACCTTTAGAATCCTACAATGAGCAGTTCTTC

d_gene: TRBD1
j_gene: TRBJ2-7
abundance: -
v_gene: TRBV5-4
CDR3aa: CASSLGNRGAYEQYF
CDR3nt: TGTGCCAGCAGCTTGGGAAACAGGGGGGCCTACGAGCAGTACTTC

d_gene: -
j_gene: TRBJ1-5
abundance: -
v_gene: TRBV28
CDR3aa: CASLKRRVLSNQPQHF
CDR3nt: TGTGCCAGCCTTAAGCGGAGGGTTTTAAGCAATCAGCCCCAGCATTTT

d_gene: -
j_gene: TRBJ2-5
abundance: -
v_gene: TRBV5-4
CDR3aa: CASSLSQETQYF
CDR3nt: TGTGCCAGCAGCTTGTCCCAAGAGACCCAGTACTTC

d_gene: -
j_gene: TRBJ2-3
abundance: -
v_gene: TRBV7-3
CDR3aa: CASSLVPLPSNTDTQYF
CDR3nt: TGTGCCAGCAGCTTAGTTCCGCTACCTTCTAACACAGATACGCAGTATTTT

d_gene: -
j_gene: TRBJ2-7
abundance: -
v_gene: TRBV25-1
CDR3aa: CASSEYTASGKYEQYF
CDR3nt: TGTGCCAGCAGTGAATATACCGCTTCGGGGAAATACGAGCAGTACTTC

d_gene: -
j_gene: TRBJ2-2
abundance: -
v_gene: TRBV4-3
CDR3aa: CASSQDRARLASGELFF
CDR3nt: TGCGCCAGCAGCCAAGATAGAGCTCGGCTAGCGTCCGGGGAGCTGTTTTTT

d_gene: -
j_gene: TRBJ2-7
abundance: -
v_gene: TRBV18
CDR3aa: CASSPQDFYYEQYF
CDR3nt: TGTGCCAGCTCACCACAGGACTTCTACTACGAGCAGTACTTC

d_gene: -
j_gene: TRBJ2-2
abundance: -
v_gene: TRBV18
CDR3aa: CASSAGQDTGELFF
CDR3nt: TGTGCCAGCTCAGCCGGACAAGACACCGGGGAGCTGTTTTTT

d_gene: TRBD1
j_gene: TRBJ1-4
abundance: -
v_gene: TRBV4-2
CDR3aa: CASSQVSPGQGKKLFF
CDR3nt: TGTGCCAGCAGCCAAGTATCCCCGGGACAGGGGAAAAAACTGTTTTTT

d_gene: -
j_gene: TRBJ1-2
abundance: -
v_gene: TRBV7-2
CDR3aa: CASSPSVSGYTF
CDR3nt: TGTGCCAGCAGCCCTTCAGTATCTGGCTACACCTTC

d_gene: -
j_gene: TRBJ1-2
abundance: -
v_gene: TRBV6-5
CDR3aa: CASSYSGQRYTF
CDR3nt: TGTGCCAGCAGTTACTCAGGACAACGCTACACCTTC

d_gene: TRBD2
j_gene: TRBJ2-7
abundance: -
v_gene: TRBV28
CDR3aa: CASSFSGSGYEQYF
CDR3nt: TGTGCCAGCAGTTTTAGCGGGAGTGGGTACGAGCAGTACTTC

d_gene: -
j_gene: TRBJ2-4
abundance: -
v_gene: TRBV6-1
CDR3aa: CASSATRNIQYF
CDR3nt: TGTGCCAGCAGCGCCACTAGAAACATTCAGTACTTC

d_gene: -
j_gene: TRBJ2-7
abundance: -
v_gene: TRBV14
CDR3aa: CASSQVHPEQYF
CDR3nt: TGTGCCAGCAGCCAAGTTCACCCGGAGCAGTACTTC

d_gene: TRBD2
j_gene: TRBJ2-5
abundance: -
v_gene: TRBV7-2
CDR3aa: CASSLTVGLAEETQYF
CDR3nt: TGTGCCAGCAGCTTAACAGTTGGCCTAGCGGAAGAGACCCAGTACTTC

d_gene: -
j_gene: TRBJ1-2
abundance: -
v_gene: TRBV28
CDR3aa: CASTWGSYGYTF
CDR3nt: TGTGCCAGCACATGGGGGAGCTATGGCTACACCTTC

d_gene: -
j_gene: TRBJ1-4
abundance: -
v_gene: TRBV5-6
CDR3aa: CASSLGFIEGMGEKLFF
CDR3nt: TGTGCCAGCAGCTTGGGCTTTATCGAGGGGATGGGTGAAAAACTGTTTTTT

d_gene: -
j_gene: TRBJ1-1
abundance: -
v_gene: TRBV7-7
CDR3aa: CASSLAGNMNTEAFF
CDR3nt: TGTGCCAGCAGCTTAGCAGGGAATATGAACACTGAAGCTTTCTTT

d_gene: TRBD1
j_gene: TRBJ1-3
abundance: once
v_gene: TRBV5-1
CDR3aa: CASSTGQSSGNTIYF
CDR3nt: TGCGCCAGCAGCACGGGACAGAGCTCTGGAAACACCATATATTTT

d_gene: -
j_gene: TRBJ1-5
abundance: -
v_gene: TRBV7-2
CDR3aa: CASSFDGGSQPQHF
CDR3nt: TGTGCCAGCAGCTTTGACGGGGGGAGTCAGCCCCAGCATTTT

d_gene: -
j_gene: TRBJ1-1
abundance: -
v_gene: TRBV15
CDR3aa: CATSREWSRAFF
CDR3nt: TGTGCCACCAGCAGAGAGTGGAGTAGGGCTTTCTTT